Listed below are T cell receptor beta chains from one sample, sequenced in a study of long-term antiretroviral therapy in people with HIV. Libraries were prepared by immunoSEQ multiplex PCR; TCRdb keeps only in-frame clonotypes and omits some of them. The repertoire holds more than 6,500 clones, 65% to 75% seen once, with around 8.1% in the top ten. The specimen comprised unsorted PBMCs, sampled 0.1 years before starting antiretroviral therapy. These receptors were collected from a man aged 18 to 30 with HIV. CDR3s include the opening cysteine and the closing phenylalanine or tryptophan. Fields, in order: J gene, clone size, D gene, V gene, CDR3 protein, CDR3 DNA. A D gene is named only where the DNA matches it firmly. A row's size may be missing; if present it is once, few, many or a size class.

J gene: TRBJ1-2; clone size: few; D gene: TRBD1; V gene: TRBV6-6; CDR3 protein: CASRPGTATGYTF; CDR3 DNA: TGTGCCAGCAGACCTGGGACAGCTACCGGCTACACCTTC
J gene: TRBJ1-1; clone size: -; D gene: -; V gene: TRBV19; CDR3 protein: CASIPPPQGGRTEAFF; CDR3 DNA: TGTGCCAGTATCCCTCCGCCCCAGGGCGGGAGGACTGAAGCTTTCTTT
J gene: TRBJ1-5; clone size: once; D gene: -; V gene: TRBV7-2; CDR3 protein: CASSHLRQHNQPQHF; CDR3 DNA: TGTGCCAGCAGCCACTTAAGGCAGCATAATCAGCCCCAGCATTTT
J gene: TRBJ1-1; clone size: few; D gene: -; V gene: TRBV19; CDR3 protein: CASSALPDRSNTEAFF; CDR3 DNA: TGTGCCAGTAGTGCCCTTCCTGACAGATCAAACACTGAAGCTTTCTTT
J gene: TRBJ1-1; clone size: -; D gene: -; V gene: TRBV6-5; CDR3 protein: CASSYSSGREAFF; CDR3 DNA: TGTGCCAGCAGTTACTCGTCGGGCCGTGAAGCTTTCTTT
J gene: TRBJ2-1; clone size: -; D gene: TRBD1; V gene: TRBV7-3; CDR3 protein: CASSDRDRPSYNEQFF; CDR3 DNA: TGTGCCAGCAGCGACCGGGACAGGCCCTCCTACAATGAGCAGTTCTTC
J gene: TRBJ1-5; clone size: -; D gene: TRBD1; V gene: TRBV4-1; CDR3 protein: CASSQWTGAQPQHF; CDR3 DNA: TGCGCCAGCAGCCAATGGACAGGGGCCCAGCCCCAGCATTTT
J gene: TRBJ1-5; clone size: -; D gene: -; V gene: TRBV2; CDR3 protein: CASSLRWDQPQHF; CDR3 DNA: TGTGCCAGCAGTTTAAGGTGGGATCAGCCCCAGCATTTT
J gene: TRBJ2-2; clone size: -; D gene: -; V gene: TRBV2; CDR3 protein: CASTNTGELFF; CDR3 DNA: TGTGCCAGCACTAACACCGGGGAGCTGTTTTTT
J gene: TRBJ2-3; clone size: -; D gene: -; V gene: TRBV11-2; CDR3 protein: CASSASRAPSMETTDTQYF; CDR3 DNA: TGTGCCAGCAGCGCATCAAGGGCCCCTTCAATGGAAACCACAGATACGCAGTATTTT
J gene: TRBJ2-4; clone size: -; D gene: -; V gene: TRBV19; CDR3 protein: CATSSRTFPHIQYF; CDR3 DNA: TGTGCCACCAGTAGTAGGACCTTCCCCCACATTCAGTACTTC
J gene: TRBJ1-5; clone size: -; D gene: TRBD1; V gene: TRBV30; CDR3 protein: CAWAKGTGGYSNQPQHF; CDR3 DNA: TGTGCCTGGGCCAAAGGGACAGGAGGATATAGCAATCAGCCCCAGCATTTT
J gene: TRBJ1-5; clone size: -; D gene: -; V gene: TRBV2; CDR3 protein: CASSPSGADPDNQPQHF; CDR3 DNA: TGTGCCAGCAGCCCCTCGGGGGCGGACCCCGATAATCAGCCCCAGCATTTT
J gene: TRBJ2-7; clone size: -; D gene: -; V gene: TRBV6-5; CDR3 protein: CASTPRHGGYRRQYF; CDR3 DNA: TGTGCCAGCACCCCTCGACATGGGGGCTATCGTCGGCAGTACTTC
J gene: TRBJ1-2; clone size: -; D gene: -; V gene: TRBV6-5; CDR3 protein: CASSYSGRAYGYTF; CDR3 DNA: TGTGCCAGCAGTTACTCAGGCAGGGCCTATGGCTACACCTTC
J gene: TRBJ2-1; clone size: -; D gene: TRBD2; V gene: TRBV6-6; CDR3 protein: CASMGTGGNNEQFF; CDR3 DNA: TGTGCCAGCATGGGTACCGGGGGGAACAATGAGCAGTTCTTC
J gene: TRBJ1-4; clone size: -; D gene: TRBD1; V gene: TRBV5-1; CDR3 protein: CASSRQGLNEKLFF; CDR3 DNA: TGCGCCAGCAGCCGACAGGGGTTGAATGAAAAACTGTTTTTT
J gene: TRBJ1-2; clone size: -; D gene: TRBD1; V gene: TRBV5-4; CDR3 protein: CASSQTGDGYGYTF; CDR3 DNA: TGTGCCAGCAGCCAGACAGGGGATGGCTATGGCTACACCTTC
J gene: TRBJ1-5; clone size: once; D gene: -; V gene: TRBV6-1; CDR3 protein: CASSEVRADVSPQHF; CDR3 DNA: TGTGCCAGCAGTGAAGTCAGGGCAGATGTATCGCCCCAGCATTTT
J gene: TRBJ1-2; clone size: few; D gene: -; V gene: TRBV6-1; CDR3 protein: CASTPRQHLGYTF; CDR3 DNA: TGTGCCAGCACGCCGAGGCAGCATTTGGGCTACACCTTC
J gene: TRBJ2-7; clone size: -; D gene: TRBD1; V gene: TRBV6-1; CDR3 protein: CASSTGTGDHEQYF; CDR3 DNA: TGTGCCAGCAGTACCGGGACAGGGGACCACGAGCAGTACTTC
J gene: TRBJ1-1; clone size: -; D gene: -; V gene: TRBV5-4; CDR3 protein: CASSTGTSTEAFF; CDR3 DNA: TGTGCCAGCAGCACCGGGACATCCACTGAAGCTTTCTTT
J gene: TRBJ2-2; clone size: once; D gene: TRBD2; V gene: TRBV28; CDR3 protein: CASRLTRGSSGGYTGELFF; CDR3 DNA: TGTGCCAGCAGACTTACCCGGGGGTCTAGCGGGGGTTACACCGGGGAGCTGTTTTTT
J gene: TRBJ1-4; clone size: -; D gene: TRBD1; V gene: TRBV7-9; CDR3 protein: CASSTGQGEKLFF; CDR3 DNA: TGTGCCAGCAGCACCGGACAGGGAGAAAAACTGTTTTTT
J gene: TRBJ1-1; clone size: -; D gene: TRBD1; V gene: TRBV6-6; CDR3 protein: CASSRWQGAMNTEAFF; CDR3 DNA: TGTGCCAGCAGTCGTTGGCAGGGGGCCATGAACACTGAAGCTTTCTTT
J gene: TRBJ1-1; clone size: -; D gene: -; V gene: TRBV6-1; CDR3 protein: CASRKGTEAFF; CDR3 DNA: TGTGCCAGCAGAAAGGGGACCGAAGCTTTCTTT
J gene: TRBJ1-4; clone size: -; D gene: TRBD1; V gene: TRBV5-1; CDR3 protein: CASSPGQTNEKLFF; CDR3 DNA: TGCGCCAGCAGCCCGGGACAGACTAATGAAAAACTGTTTTTT
J gene: TRBJ1-1; clone size: -; D gene: -; V gene: TRBV5-6; CDR3 protein: CASSYREIEAFF; CDR3 DNA: TGTGCCAGCTCCTACAGGGAAATTGAAGCTTTCTTT
J gene: TRBJ2-7; clone size: -; D gene: TRBD2; V gene: TRBV2; CDR3 protein: CASTPVGGSGGPYEQYF; CDR3 DNA: TGTGCCAGCACCCCCGTCGGTGGCAGCGGGGGACCATACGAGCAGTACTTC
J gene: TRBJ2-5; clone size: -; D gene: TRBD1; V gene: TRBV5-1; CDR3 protein: CASSPYGTGVETQYF; CDR3 DNA: TGCGCCAGCAGCCCCTACGGGACAGGGGTGGAGACCCAGTACTTC
J gene: TRBJ2-1; clone size: -; D gene: TRBD2; V gene: TRBV6-5; CDR3 protein: CASTTSGNEQFF; CDR3 DNA: TGTGCCAGCACCACTAGCGGCAATGAGCAGTTCTTC
J gene: TRBJ1-2; clone size: -; D gene: TRBD1; V gene: TRBV6-1; CDR3 protein: CASTRDRGADYGYTF; CDR3 DNA: TGTGCCAGCACCCGAGACAGGGGGGCAGACTATGGCTACACCTTC
J gene: TRBJ2-2; clone size: -; D gene: -; V gene: TRBV6-5; CDR3 protein: CASSYRGGELFF; CDR3 DNA: TGTGCCAGCAGTTACAGGGGCGGGGAGCTGTTTTTT
J gene: TRBJ1-3; clone size: -; D gene: -; V gene: TRBV6-5; CDR3 protein: CASSQRIGNTIYF; CDR3 DNA: TGTGCCAGCAGCCAGAGGATCGGAAACACCATATATTTT
J gene: TRBJ2-5; clone size: -; D gene: TRBD2; V gene: TRBV6-5; CDR3 protein: CASSYEAGGRKTQYF; CDR3 DNA: TGTGCCAGCAGTTACGAGGCGGGGGGGAGGAAGACCCAGTACTTC
J gene: TRBJ2-5; clone size: once; D gene: TRBD2; V gene: TRBV5-6; CDR3 protein: CASKVAGGLWEGETQYF; CDR3 DNA: TGTGCCAGCAAGGTAGCGGGGGGGCTGTGGGAAGGAGAGACCCAGTACTTC
J gene: TRBJ2-1; clone size: few; D gene: -; V gene: TRBV19; CDR3 protein: CASSIVPGSEQFF; CDR3 DNA: TGTGCCAGTAGTATAGTTCCGGGTAGTGAGCAGTTCTTC
J gene: TRBJ1-2; clone size: -; D gene: -; V gene: TRBV7-8; CDR3 protein: CASSLGGLGYTF; CDR3 DNA: TGTGCCAGCAGCTTAGGGGGCTTAGGCTACACCTTC
J gene: TRBJ1-4; clone size: -; D gene: -; V gene: TRBV28; CDR3 protein: CATREGRNEKLFF; CDR3 DNA: TGTGCCACTCGGGAGGGAAGGAATGAAAAACTGTTTTTT
J gene: TRBJ2-6; clone size: once; D gene: -; V gene: TRBV4-1; CDR3 protein: CASSRQGMAGANVLTF; CDR3 DNA: TGCGCCAGCAGCCGGCAGGGGATGGCTGGGGCCAACGTCCTGACTTTC
J gene: TRBJ2-7; clone size: -; D gene: -; V gene: TRBV27; CDR3 protein: CASSPRQGGSYEQYF; CDR3 DNA: TGTGCCAGCAGTCCCCGTCAGGGGGGCTCCTACGAGCAGTACTTC
J gene: TRBJ1-6; clone size: -; D gene: -; V gene: TRBV6-1; CDR3 protein: CASSEDSTEVSPLHF; CDR3 DNA: TGTGCCAGCAGTGAGGATAGCACCGAGGTTTCACCCCTCCACTTT